The rows below give T cell receptor beta chains drawn from one sample of a study of a mutant IDH1 vaccine in newly diagnosed glioma. No antigen has been identified for these receptors. Only in-frame clones appear in the TCRdb table, and some are missing; sequencing was by immunoSEQ multiplex PCR. The sample holds about 40,000 clones; less than 85% are singletons and the top ten take 18%. The sample consisted of PBMCs, taken from a glioma patient whose treatment included an IDH1 peptide vaccine. These receptors were taken from a man aged 18 to 35 with glioma. Some clones in this sample may be carry-over from other donors' samples. Each CDR3 is given with its conserved first and last residue. The order of the fields is J gene, V gene, D gene, clone size, CDR3 protein, CDR3 DNA. D genes are given only for firm matches. Some rows have no size entry. The others give once, few or many, or a class for an expanded clone.

J: TRBJ2-7; V: TRBV5-5; D: TRBD1; size: .; CDR3: CASSSAGQGWAPSSYEQYF; DNA: TGTGCCAGCAGCTCCGCCGGACAGGGATGGGCGCCGAGCTCCTACGAGCAGTACTTC
J: TRBJ1-2; V: TRBV4-3; D: .; size: .; CDR3: CASSQEYPGGNYGYTF; DNA: TGCGCCAGCAGCCAAGAATATCCGGGGGGAAACTATGGCTACACCTTC
J: TRBJ1-1; V: TRBV5-1; D: .; size: .; CDR3: CASSLQANLMNTEAFF; DNA: TGCGCCAGCAGCCTCCAGGCGAACCTCATGAACACTGAAGCTTTCTTT
J: TRBJ2-7; V: TRBV6-6; D: TRBD1; size: .; CDR3: CASLGGAYEQYF; DNA: TGTGCCAGCCTAGGGGGCGCCTACGAGCAGTACTTC
J: TRBJ1-2; V: TRBV30; D: .; size: .; CDR3: CACPHILYHYGYTF; DNA: TGTGCCTGCCCCCACATTCTATACCACTATGGCTACACCTTC
J: TRBJ1-1; V: TRBV7-9; D: .; size: .; CDR3: CASSWAFDTEAFF; DNA: TGTGCCAGCAGCTGGGCGTTTGACACTGAAGCTTTCTTT
J: TRBJ1-2; V: TRBV5-4; D: TRBD1; size: .; CDR3: CASSYNRGQGRFKRGYTF; DNA: TGTGCCAGCAGCTACAATAGGGGACAGGGTAGATTTAAGCGTGGCTACACCTTC
J: TRBJ2-7; V: TRBV6-5; D: .; size: .; CDR3: CASSSKGLTSYEQYF; DNA: TGTGCCAGCAGTTCTAAAGGACTGACCTCCTACGAGCAGTACTTC
J: TRBJ1-5; V: TRBV6-5; D: .; size: .; CDR3: CASSYSMVQPQHF; DNA: TGTGCCAGCAGTTACTCGATGGTTCAGCCCCAGCATTTT
J: TRBJ2-7; V: TRBV6-6; D: .; size: .; CDR3: CASRTGRGVVEQYF; DNA: TGTGCCAGCAGGACAGGACGGGGGGTAGTCGAGCAGTACTTC
J: TRBJ2-7; V: TRBV6-1; D: TRBD1; size: .; CDR3: CASSDPALGTGPGEQYF; DNA: TGTGCCAGCAGTGATCCTGCCCTCGGGACAGGTCCGGGTGAGCAGTACTTC
J: TRBJ1-1; V: TRBV18; D: .; size: .; CDR3: CASSPQRTASSQNTEAFF; DNA: TGTGCCAGCTCACCACAAAGGACAGCCTCCTCGCAGAACACTGAAGCTTTCTTT
J: TRBJ1-6; V: TRBV30; D: .; size: .; CDR3: CAWRVSPNSPLHF; DNA: TGTGCCTGGAGGGTGTCTCCGAATTCACCCCTCCACTTT
J: TRBJ1-1; V: TRBV7-9; D: .; size: once; CDR3: CASSSHMSLNTEAFF; DNA: TGTGCCAGCAGCTCCCACATGAGCTTGAACACTGAAGCTTTCTTT
J: TRBJ2-7; V: TRBV30; D: .; size: .; CDR3: CACLTESYEQYF; DNA: TGTGCCTGCCTTACGGAGAGCTACGAGCAGTACTTC
J: TRBJ1-2; V: TRBV5-6; D: .; size: .; CDR3: CASSLDYGYTF; DNA: TGTGCCAGCAGCTTGGACTATGGCTACACCTTC
J: TRBJ2-7; V: TRBV5-1; D: TRBD2; size: .; CDR3: CASSLGLASYEQYF; DNA: TGCGCCAGCAGCTTGGGACTAGCCTCCTACGAGCAGTACTTC
J: TRBJ2-7; V: TRBV7-9; D: TRBD1; size: .; CDR3: CASSSLRGQGTYEQYF; DNA: TGTGCCAGCAGCTCCCTTCGGGGACAGGGGACATACGAGCAGTACTTC
J: TRBJ1-1; V: TRBV7-8; D: .; size: .; CDR3: CASSLGPTGWAFF; DNA: TGTGCCAGCAGCTTAGGGCCGACAGGTTGGGCTTTCTTT
J: TRBJ1-5; V: TRBV19; D: TRBD1; size: .; CDR3: CASSSEGASNQPQHF; DNA: TGTGCCAGTAGTTCGGAGGGGGCAAGCAATCAGCCCCAGCATTTT
J: TRBJ2-3; V: TRBV2; D: TRBD2; size: .; CDR3: CASSEAKIWTSDTDTQYF; DNA: TGTGCCAGCAGTGAAGCGAAAATATGGACTAGCGACACAGATACGCAGTATTTT
J: TRBJ2-2; V: TRBV19; D: .; size: .; CDR3: CASYPGPLSGELFF; DNA: TGTGCCAGCTACCCGGGACCGCTCAGCGGGGAGCTGTTTTTT
J: TRBJ2-2; V: TRBV7-3; D: TRBD1; size: .; CDR3: CASSPKGGQGNTGELFF; DNA: TGTGCCAGCAGCCCCAAGGGAGGACAGGGCAACACCGGGGAGCTGTTTTTT
J: TRBJ2-5; V: TRBV14; D: .; size: .; CDR3: CASSQISGGPWETQYF; DNA: TGTGCCAGCAGCCAAATATCCGGGGGCCCATGGGAGACCCAGTACTTC
J: TRBJ2-5; V: TRBV9; D: TRBD1; size: .; CDR3: CASSVGGQGPQETQYF; DNA: TGTGCCAGCAGCGTAGGGGGACAGGGCCCACAAGAGACCCAGTACTTC
J: TRBJ1-5; V: TRBV10-1; D: TRBD1; size: .; CDR3: CARLPGQGNQPQHF; DNA: TGCGCCAGGCTTCCGGGACAGGGCAATCAGCCCCAGCATTTT
J: TRBJ2-2; V: TRBV4-1; D: .; size: .; CDR3: CASSPRAGFANTGELFF; DNA: TGCGCCAGCAGCCCCCGGGCAGGGTTCGCGAACACCGGGGAGCTGTTTTTT
J: TRBJ1-4; V: TRBV4-3; D: TRBD1; size: .; CDR3: CASSPRGPNEKLFF; DNA: TGCGCCAGCAGCCCCAGGGGGCCTAATGAAAAACTGTTTTTT
J: TRBJ1-5; V: TRBV5-1; D: .; size: .; CDR3: CASSLGWWEVSGKGQPQHF; DNA: TGCGCCAGCAGCTTGGGATGGTGGGAGGTCTCAGGTAAGGGTCAGCCCCAGCATTTT
J: TRBJ1-1; V: TRBV19; D: .; size: .; CDR3: CASSSTGAANTEAFF; DNA: TGTGCCAGTAGTTCCACCGGGGCGGCGAACACTGAAGCTTTCTTT
J: TRBJ2-7; V: TRBV4-3; D: .; size: medium-sized; CDR3: CASSQEPENEQYF; DNA: TGCGCCAGCAGCCAAGAGCCGGAAAACGAGCAGTACTTC
J: TRBJ2-2; V: TRBV28; D: .; size: .; CDR3: CASSPSTEGKTGELFF; DNA: TGTGCCAGCAGTCCTAGCACGGAGGGGAAAACCGGGGAGCTGTTTTTT
J: TRBJ1-2; V: TRBV6-5; D: .; size: .; CDR3: CASSSGLGYTF; DNA: TGTGCCAGCAGTTCAGGGCTTGGCTACACCTTC
J: TRBJ2-7; V: TRBV20-1; D: .; size: .; CDR3: CSAQPSYEQYF; DNA: TGCAGTGCTCAGCCCTCCTACGAGCAGTACTTC
J: TRBJ1-3; V: TRBV2; D: .; size: once; CDR3: CASGPTRGSGNTIYF; DNA: TGTGCCAGCGGTCCGACTAGGGGCTCTGGAAACACCATATATTTT
J: TRBJ2-2; V: TRBV7-2; D: TRBD1; size: .; CDR3: CASAPRTGGSGELFF; DNA: TGTGCCAGCGCCCCGCGGACAGGGGGATCCGGGGAGCTGTTTTTT
J: TRBJ2-4; V: TRBV29-1; D: .; size: .; CDR3: CSVTGSLTKNIQYF; DNA: TGCAGCGTTACGGGCAGTTTAACCAAAAACATTCAGTACTTC
J: TRBJ1-3; V: TRBV6-5; D: .; size: .; CDR3: CASSPQGFSGNTIYF; DNA: TGTGCCAGCAGTCCACAGGGCTTCTCTGGAAACACCATATATTTT
J: TRBJ1-5; V: TRBV2; D: .; size: once; CDR3: CASRATYSNQPQHF; DNA: TGTGCCAGCAGGGCGACTTATAGCAATCAGCCCCAGCATTTT
J: TRBJ2-7; V: TRBV5-6; D: .; size: .; CDR3: CASSLEAKGAYEQYF; DNA: TGTGCCAGCAGCTTGGAAGCGAAGGGTGCCTACGAGCAGTACTTC
J: TRBJ1-1; V: TRBV7-2; D: .; size: .; CDR3: CASSGRGGTEAFF; DNA: TGTGCCAGCAGCGGCAGGGGAGGGACTGAAGCTTTCTTT
J: TRBJ2-7; V: TRBV4-3; D: .; size: .; CDR3: CASSQEGGAGLYEQYF; DNA: TGCGCCAGCAGCCAAGAGGGGGGAGCCGGCCTATACGAGCAGTACTTC
J: TRBJ2-3; V: TRBV9; D: .; size: .; CDR3: CASSVGLDTQYF; DNA: TGTGCCAGCAGCGTAGGGTTAGATACGCAGTATTTT
J: TRBJ1-2; V: TRBV29-1; D: .; size: .; CDR3: CSVEDWRSNYGYTF; DNA: TGCAGCGTTGAAGATTGGCGGTCTAACTATGGCTACACCTTC
J: TRBJ1-2; V: TRBV6-5; D: .; size: .; CDR3: CASSYSPGRYGYTF; DNA: TGTGCCAGCAGTTACTCGCCGGGGCGGTATGGCTACACCTTC
J: TRBJ1-3; V: TRBV10-3; D: .; size: .; CDR3: CAIKAVSSGNTIYF; DNA: TGTGCCATCAAGGCGGTCAGCTCTGGAAACACCATATATTTT
J: TRBJ1-3; V: TRBV6-6; D: .; size: .; CDR3: CASSRSGGSGNTIYF; DNA: TGTGCCAGCAGCCGTTCGGGAGGTTCCGGAAACACCATATATTTT
J: TRBJ2-3; V: TRBV9; D: .; size: .; CDR3: CASSVMGGTDTQYF; DNA: TGTGCCAGCAGCGTAATGGGTGGGACAGATACGCAGTATTTT